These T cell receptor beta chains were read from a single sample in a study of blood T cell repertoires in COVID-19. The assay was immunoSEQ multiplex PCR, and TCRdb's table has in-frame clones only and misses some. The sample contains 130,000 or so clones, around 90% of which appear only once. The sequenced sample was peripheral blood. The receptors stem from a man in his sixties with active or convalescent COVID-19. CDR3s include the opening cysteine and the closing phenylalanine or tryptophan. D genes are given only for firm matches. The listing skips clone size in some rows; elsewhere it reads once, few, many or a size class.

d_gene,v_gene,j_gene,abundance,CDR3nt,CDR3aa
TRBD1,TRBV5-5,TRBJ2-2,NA,TGTGCCAGCAGCTGGGGGACAGGGAACACCGGGGAGCTGTTTTTT,CASSWGTGNTGELFF
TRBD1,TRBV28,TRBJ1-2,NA,TGTGCCAGCAGTCTAGGGGCGACAGGGAACTATGGCTACACCTTC,CASSLGATGNYGYTF
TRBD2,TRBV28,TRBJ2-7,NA,TGTGCCAGCAGTCGACTAGCGGGAGGGTACGAGCAGTACTTC,CASSRLAGGYEQYF
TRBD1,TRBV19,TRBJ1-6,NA,TGTGCCAGTAGTATGTCTCGAGACAGGGGACCATATGATTCACCCCTCCACTTT,CASSMSRDRGPYDSPLHF
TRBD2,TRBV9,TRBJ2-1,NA,TGTGCCAGCAGCGTGCTAGCGGGAGGGTTCAATGAGCAGTTCTTC,CASSVLAGGFNEQFF
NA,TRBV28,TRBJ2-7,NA,TGTGCCAGCAGTTTTAAGGCAGGAAGGGGCTCCTACGAGCAGTACTTC,CASSFKAGRGSYEQYF
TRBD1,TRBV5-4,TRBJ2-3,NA,TGTGCCAGCAGTCAACCAACCGGGACAGCCCTGACAGATACGCAGTATTTT,CASSQPTGTALTDTQYF
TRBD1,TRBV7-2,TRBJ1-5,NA,TGTGCCAGCAGCTTAGGACAGGGGAATCAGCCCCAGCATTTT,CASSLGQGNQPQHF
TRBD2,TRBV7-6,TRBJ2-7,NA,TGTGCCAGCAGCTTACGAACGGGAGGTTCGTCCGAGCAGTACTTC,CASSLRTGGSSEQYF
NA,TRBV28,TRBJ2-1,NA,TGTGCCAGCAGCCTAGGTAATTACAATGAGCAGTTCTTC,CASSLGNYNEQFF
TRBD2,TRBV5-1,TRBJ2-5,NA,TGCGCCAGCAGCTTGCCGGGAGGTGGAGAGACCCAGTACTTC,CASSLPGGGETQYF
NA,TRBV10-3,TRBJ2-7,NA,TGTGCCATCAATCGGGAAGGCGGCGAGCAGTACTTC,CAINREGGEQYF
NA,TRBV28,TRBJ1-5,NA,TGTGCCAGCAGTTTGGCAGGAGGGAGCAATCAGCCCCAGCATTTT,CASSLAGGSNQPQHF
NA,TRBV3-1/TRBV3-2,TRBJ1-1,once,TGTGCCAGCAGCCTCCGGGGCCCAAAGCGGGCAACTGAAGCTTTCTTT,CASSLRGPKRATEAFF
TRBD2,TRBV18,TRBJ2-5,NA,TGTGCCAGCTCACCAACCCTAGCGGGGCAAGAGACCCAGTACTTC,CASSPTLAGQETQYF
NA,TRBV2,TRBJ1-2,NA,TGTGCCAGCAGTGGCAGGGCTAACTATGGCTACACCTTC,CASSGRANYGYTF
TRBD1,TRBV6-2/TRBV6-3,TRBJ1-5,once,TGTGCCAGCAGTCCCGGTGGCAGGGGGAATGATCAGCCCCAGCATTTT,CASSPGGRGNDQPQHF
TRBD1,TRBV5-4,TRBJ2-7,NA,TGTGCCAGCAGCCCAGGGACAGGGGGACTCGAGCAGTACTTC,CASSPGTGGLEQYF
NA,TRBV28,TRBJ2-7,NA,TGTGCCAGCGGCAATTTTTACGAGCAGTACTTC,CASGNFYEQYF
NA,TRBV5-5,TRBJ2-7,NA,TGTGCCAGCAGCTTGGAACAGGGAAGGAGCGAGCAGTACTTC,CASSLEQGRSEQYF
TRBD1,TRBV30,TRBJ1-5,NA,TGTGCCTGGGGGACAGGGGGTCGTGGGCCCCAGCATTTT,CAWGTGGRGPQHF
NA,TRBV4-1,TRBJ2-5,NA,TGCGCCAGCAGCCAAGAACCCAACTGGAGAGAGACCCAGTACTTC,CASSQEPNWRETQYF
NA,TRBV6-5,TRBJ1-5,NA,TGTGCCAGCAGTCAGGGGTTAGGCAGCAATCAGCCCCAGCATTTT,CASSQGLGSNQPQHF
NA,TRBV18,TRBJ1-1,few,TGTGCCAGCTCACCCGGGGGAAACACTGAAGCTTTCTTT,CASSPGGNTEAFF
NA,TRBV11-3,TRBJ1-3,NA,TGTGCCAGCAGTGGGGGGGGATCTGGAAACACCATATATTTT,CASSGGGSGNTIYF
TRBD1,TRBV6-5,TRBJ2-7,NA,TGTGCCAGCAGGGCAGGGGGTACCTACGAGCAGTACTTC,CASRAGGTYEQYF
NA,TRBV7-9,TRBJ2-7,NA,TGTGCCAGCAGCCCGTACAGCAAGAGCTCCTACGAGCAGTACTTC,CASSPYSKSSYEQYF
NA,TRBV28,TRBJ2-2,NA,TGTGCCAGCAGTCCCCCGGGACTCGCCGGGGAGCTGTTTTTT,CASSPPGLAGELFF
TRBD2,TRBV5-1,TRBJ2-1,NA,TGCGCCAGCAGCTTCCTAGCGGTCCCCTACAATGAGCAGTTCTTC,CASSFLAVPYNEQFF